This TCR beta chain was observed in a study of identifying expanded T cells in peripheral blood. The data were produced by immunoSEQ multiplex PCR, yet TCRdb's version contains in-frame clones alone and is incomplete. This sample carries about 85,000 clones, about nine tenths of them seen once, and the ten largest clones take approximately 2.6%. No infections or other immune events were documented during collection. General study points: Clone count variance between approximately 2-week samples rose with total template count. Approximately 1.2 clones differed between technical replicates, versus approximately 17 and 20 over time.

Notes on this clone: Antigen: not known.

The CDR3 loop spans 13 amino acids. The V segment lost 4 bases and the J segment 4 bases; nucleotides outside the gene matches: 3. The germline CDR1 and CDR2 sequences are LNHDA and SQIVND (reference sequence). The specimen sequenced was blood. The source of this sequence is a person aged 18 to 75 in good health. The genes are TRBV19 and TRBJ1-1; 7 bases line up with TRBD1. Written as DNA, the CDR3 is TGTGCCAGTAGTAACACAGGGGCCACTGAAGCTTTCTTT. Translated, it gives CASSNTGATEAFF.